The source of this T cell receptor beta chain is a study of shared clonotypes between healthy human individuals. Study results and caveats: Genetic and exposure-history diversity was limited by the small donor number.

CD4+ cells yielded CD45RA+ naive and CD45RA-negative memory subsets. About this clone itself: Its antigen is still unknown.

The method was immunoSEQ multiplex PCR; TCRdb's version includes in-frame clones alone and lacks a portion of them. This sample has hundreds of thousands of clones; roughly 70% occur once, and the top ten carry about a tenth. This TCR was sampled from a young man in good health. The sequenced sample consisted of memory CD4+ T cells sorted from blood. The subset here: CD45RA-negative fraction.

CDR3 sequence reads: CARSTATGGGSDEQYF. As DNA, the CDR3 is TGTGCCAGAAGTACCGCGACAGGGGGCGGGTCTGACGAGCAGTACTTC. The chain couples TRBV5-3 to TRBJ2-7; TRBD1 agrees at 10 bases. TRBV5-3 is filed as an ORF, its function uncertain. V was pared by 5 bases and J by 5 bases, with 13 bases of the junction left unmatched. CDR3 size: 16 residues.